This T cell receptor beta chain is from a study of CD8 T cells in Susac syndrome (dated 2019 in TCRdb). Looking at the study overall: Repertoire sequencing was used to test whether CD8+ T cell activation and differentiation in Susac syndrome was antigen driven. The study compared CD8+ T cell repertoire clonality among roughly eleven healthy donors, 14 Susac syndrome patients and approximately 16 multiple sclerosis patients. Study-level results and caveats: The number of individuals in the TCR sequencing and HLA analysis was recognized as being relatively small.

This clonotype was recorded only once. Its antigen specificity is not known. Within one base of it there is no much larger clone, and no base qualities were kept. A single read counts as weak evidence. The CDR3, cysteine through phenylalanine, is 11 amino acids long. Just CDR3 DNA is preserved here, 33 bases in frame from base 1. V and J lose 6 bases and 6 bases, and a span of 8 bases separates them. The germline V gene supplies CDR1 SGHVS and CDR2 FQNEAQ. RNA was extracted using the RNeasy kit, and roughly 0.45 to 1 microgram was reverse transcribed with random hexamers. The immunoSEQ multiplex PCR assay, which covers 54 Vbeta and 13 Jbeta segments, was used to amplify TCR beta CDR3 regions. Bias from PCR amplification was corrected by using a synthetic template baseline for primer optimization and for computational correction. Per the original workflow: Reads were assigned to V, D and J genes according to IMGT and analyzed in immunoSEQ Analyzer, with only productive sequences retained. To calculate clonality, Shannon entropy was normalized by log2 of the number of productive unique sequences and then subtracted from one. For each patient and control, public and private clones were evaluated within the 100 most prevalent clones. Clones were defined as Susac-specific when absent from the healthy and MS cohorts, from about 1,100 published viral clones and from other ImmuneACCESS disease sequences. Through fastp at Q25 and MiXCR, TCRdb rebuilt clones from the public reads, retaining in-frame beta chains. Every distinct CDR3 protein forms one entry, paired with its most common genes and DNA. The V and J calls and clone size come from TCRdb's table, not from the authors' own analysis. The sample table contains approximately 120,000 distinct CDR3 sequences; only one count was recorded for approximately 90% of them. The ten largest clones add up to around 0.12% of the sample.

Peripheral blood CD8+ and CD4+ T cells from healthy donors, Susac syndrome patients and multiple sclerosis patients were profiled using high-throughput TCR beta sequencing. Healthy donors were included as age- and sex-matched controls. CD8+ TEMRA cells were enriched by FACS, while bulk CD8+ and CD4+ T cells were purified by magnetic negative isolation. Blood was drawn into EDTA tubes, processed within 24 hours, and PBMCs were isolated by density gradient centrifugation. PBMCs intended for TCR sequencing were frozen in liquid nitrogen and were later thawed in a 37 degrees C water bath. A purity of at least 90% was achieved for sorted or isolated CD4+, CD8+ and CD8+ TEMRA cells.

The chain is encoded by TRBV7-8 joined to TRBJ2-5; perhaps TRBD2 is the D gene, with 5 bases matching. Sequenced: CD8+ T cells from PBMCs. The origin of this receptor is a human donor in good health. The DNA sequence is as follows: TGTGCCAGCAGTCGGGGTCAGACCCAGTACTTC. This encodes CASSRGQTQYF.